This TCR beta chain stems from a study of blood T cell repertoires in COVID-19. About the study: Material from acute and convalescent COVID-19 was sourced from the United States, Italy and Spain. PBMCs, B-cell-depleted T cells, or T cells were the source of the cDNA or gDNA that made up the material.

As processed by the authors: Estimated nucleated cell counts came from reference gene primer amplification. Assay used: immunoSEQ multiplex PCR; TCRdb lists only in-frame clones, some missing. That table gives V, J and clone size, and the DNA gave D and trimming. Of over 100,000 clones listed, 81% are singletons. This CDR3 is built from 14 residues. In germline, CDR1 is MDHEN, CDR2 SYDVKM. After removal of 9 bases from V and 4 bases from J, the junction contained 8 bases not matched to a gene. Sequenced material: peripheral blood. The J gene is TRBJ1-1, the V gene TRBV28, with TRBD1 matching 10 bases. The clonotype originates from a woman aged 55-70 years with active or convalescent COVID-19. CDR3 sequence: CASSTGGRGTEAFF. In DNA, the CDR3 is TGTGCCAGTTCGACAGGGGGCCGTGGCACTGAAGCTTTCTTT.